This is a list of T cell receptor beta chains from one sample in a study of blood T cell repertoires in COVID-19. Clones were read by immunoSEQ multiplex PCR, and TCRdb kept only the in-frame ones, dropping some. The sample lists some 190,000 clones, approximately 85% occurring once. Sequencing was carried out using peripheral blood. These receptors originate from a human donor with active or convalescent COVID-19. The donor label of this sample is uncertain. The CDR3 runs from the conserved cysteine through the conserved F or W. D genes are given only for firm matches. Rows give clone size only sometimes, using once, few, many, or a class for an expanded clone.

clone_size: -
v_call: TRBV5-4
j_call: TRBJ2-7
d_call: TRBD2
cdr3_nt: TGTGCCAGCAGCTATGCTAGCGGGAGCGTCCACGAGCAGTACTTC
cdr3_aa: CASSYASGSVHEQYF

clone_size: -
v_call: TRBV19
j_call: TRBJ2-1
d_call: -
cdr3_nt: TGTGCCAGTAGTATAAGGGGTAATGAGCAGTTCTTC
cdr3_aa: CASSIRGNEQFF

clone_size: few
v_call: TRBV7-2
j_call: TRBJ2-1
d_call: TRBD2
cdr3_nt: TGTGCCAGCAAGACTAGCGGGGGGAACTCCTACAATGAGCAGTTCTTC
cdr3_aa: CASKTSGGNSYNEQFF

clone_size: -
v_call: TRBV2
j_call: TRBJ2-3
d_call: TRBD2
cdr3_nt: TGTGCCAGCAGAAAAAAGGGACTAGCGACCGGTACGCAGTATTTT
cdr3_aa: CASRKKGLATGTQYF

clone_size: -
v_call: TRBV12-3/TRBV12-4
j_call: TRBJ2-7
d_call: -
cdr3_nt: TGTGCCAGCAGTTTCCGGGTCACCTACGAGCAGTACTTC
cdr3_aa: CASSFRVTYEQYF

clone_size: -
v_call: TRBV7-3
j_call: TRBJ2-3
d_call: -
cdr3_nt: TGTGCCAGCAGCTTATTTTCTGACTTTTCCACAGATACGCAGTATTTT
cdr3_aa: CASSLFSDFSTDTQYF

clone_size: -
v_call: TRBV7-2
j_call: TRBJ2-2
d_call: -
cdr3_nt: TGTGCCAGCAGCTTTGGGAGAATAGGCACCGGGGAGCTGTTTTTT
cdr3_aa: CASSFGRIGTGELFF

clone_size: -
v_call: TRBV4-3
j_call: TRBJ1-1
d_call: -
cdr3_nt: TGCGCCAGCCCCGGGGAGTCGAACACTGAAGCTTTCTTT
cdr3_aa: CASPGESNTEAFF

clone_size: -
v_call: TRBV28
j_call: TRBJ1-1
d_call: TRBD1
cdr3_nt: TGTGCCAGCACAGGGGGCCTTGTCGGCACTGAAGCTTTCTTT
cdr3_aa: CASTGGLVGTEAFF

clone_size: -
v_call: TRBV18
j_call: TRBJ2-7
d_call: -
cdr3_nt: TGTGCCACCACCTCAGGGGGGTACGAGCAGTACTTC
cdr3_aa: CATTSGGYEQYF

clone_size: once
v_call: TRBV4-2
j_call: TRBJ2-7
d_call: -
cdr3_nt: TGTGCCAGCAGCCAAGATCGCCAGACAACCTACGAGCAGTACTTC
cdr3_aa: CASSQDRQTTYEQYF

clone_size: once
v_call: TRBV5-6
j_call: TRBJ2-1
d_call: TRBD2
cdr3_nt: TGTGCCAGCAGTTATTTGACTAGCGGGAGAGGGAATGAGCAGTTCTTC
cdr3_aa: CASSYLTSGRGNEQFF

clone_size: -
v_call: TRBV7-9
j_call: TRBJ1-4
d_call: -
cdr3_nt: TGTGCCAGCAGTTCAGAGATAAGAGGGGAAAAACTGTTTTTT
cdr3_aa: CASSSEIRGEKLFF

clone_size: -
v_call: TRBV5-4
j_call: TRBJ2-7
d_call: TRBD1
cdr3_nt: TGTGCCAGCAGCAGCCGAACTACAGGGGCTATCTCCTACGAGCAGTACTTC
cdr3_aa: CASSSRTTGAISYEQYF

clone_size: -
v_call: TRBV28
j_call: TRBJ2-7
d_call: -
cdr3_nt: TGTGCCAGCAGTTATAGCTCCTACGAGCAGTACTTC
cdr3_aa: CASSYSSYEQYF